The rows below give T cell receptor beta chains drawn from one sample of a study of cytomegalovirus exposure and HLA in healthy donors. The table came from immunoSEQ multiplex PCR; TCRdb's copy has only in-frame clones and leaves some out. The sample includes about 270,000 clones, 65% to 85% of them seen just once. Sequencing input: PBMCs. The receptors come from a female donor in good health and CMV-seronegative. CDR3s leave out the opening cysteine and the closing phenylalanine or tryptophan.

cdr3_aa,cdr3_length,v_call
ASSQDRGGSGYT,12,TRBV4-1
ASRQTGAPGYEQY,13,TRBV5-1
ASSGTPRTGELF,12,TRBV2
ASSPGTAEWETQY,13,TRBV19
ASSHATSGRWYEQF,14,TRBV7-9
SVEDPLAGETQY,12,TRBV29-1
ASSPRGGRGRDEQY,14,TRBV27
SSSLHPHPSSYNEQF,15,TRBV7-9
ASSEALRGRVYNEQF,15,TRBV6-1
ASSMSGANIQY,11,TRBV19
ASSFIAGGPPGNEQF,15,TRBV18
AWSVTGQGVVAETQY,15,TRBV30
AWSTGRGEQY,10,TRBV30
ASSSAGQDSNEKLF,14,TRBV11-3
ASDRKNTEAF,10,TRBV6-1
ASSYGHNQPQH,11,TRBV6-5
ASSGGHYEQY,10,TRBV2
ASSYGLAELTDTQY,14,TRBV27
ASSVAGQGAGNTIY,14,TRBV9
ASSLPEETQY,10,TRBV5-1
ASLNPSGSYEQY,12,TRBV7-8
ASSALAIDEQF,11,TRBV9
ASSLGGIEAF,10,TRBV5-6
ASSQDQGAWTDKLF,14,TRBV4-1
ASSLVGRLSYNSPLH,15,TRBV5-6
ATDLRAEQY,9,TRBV5-1
ASSPGVLATNEKLF,14,TRBV5-6
ASRDPGQGEKLF,12,TRBV27
ASSYTGLAGGYEQY,14,TRBV6-6
ASSLDLGGLETQY,13,TRBV11-2
ASSQEKREIDEQF,13,TRBV4-1
ASSQKTHSLILAPKVADTQY,20,TRBV28
ASTVVAGGPGEQY,13,TRBV6-6
ASSVGLAGGSMTDTQY,16,TRBV19
ASGLLYGYT,9,TRBV28
ASGLPRGFPNYGYT,14,TRBV12-5
AIRRDSNTDTQY,12,TRBV10-3
ASSGAGGLLATNEKLF,16,TRBV5-1
ASSRGQGNRYEQY,13,TRBV5-4
ASSLDPGYEQY,11,TRBV5-5
ASSQRQGGKWTIY,13,TRBV21-1
ASSFTTGLEAF,11,TRBV5-1